One and the same sample provided the 32 T cell receptor beta chains below, sequenced in a study of shared clonotypes between healthy human individuals. Assay: immunoSEQ multiplex PCR; the TCRdb copy retains only in-frame clones and omits some. The table records hundreds of thousands of clones, less than 98% of them present only once. The sample consisted of naive CD4+ T cells sorted from blood. Subset described: CD45RA+ positively selected. These receptors came from a woman in her 30s in good health.

The genes are TRBV29-1 and TRBJ2-1, with D possibly matching TRBD2 (6 bases). V lost 7 bases, J lost 5 bases, and 18 bases lay in between. The CDR3 consists of 14 residues. Germline loops: CDR1 SQVTM, CDR2 ANQGSEA. The CDR3 region has the DNA TGCAGCGCCCATGCCATGCGGGGACACAATGAGCAGTTCTTC. As protein: CSAHAMRGHNEQFF.

CDR3 sequence (DNA): TGCAGCGTTGACCGGCTGGCAGGGGACCCCTACGAGCAGTACTTC. Amino acid sequence: CSVDRLAGDPYEQYF. This chain uses TRBV29-1 with TRBJ2-7; D possibly corresponds to TRBD1 (6 bases). Germline V CDR1 and CDR2: SQVTM, ANQGSEA. V was cut by 3 bases and J by 2 bases, with 17 bases left in between. CDR3 length: 15 amino acids.

V gene TRBV11-3 combines with J gene TRBJ2-1, with TRBD2 identical over 14 bases. Germline lookup yields CDR1 SGHNT and CDR2 YENEEA. The CDR3 covers 17 residues. Trimming took 1 base from V and 9 from J; bases not matched to a gene: 8. This CDR3 reads CASSLASSGTSGGEQFF. The CDR3 DNA is TGTGCCAGCAGCTTAGCCTCCTCCGGGACTAGCGGGGGTGAGCAGTTCTTC.

The chain links TRBV28 to TRBJ2-2; TRBD1 matches 12 bases. The CDR3 is 14 amino acids. Germline V gives CDR1 MDHEN, CDR2 SYDVKM. V lost 8 bases and J lost 8; bases outside the gene matches: 6. CDR3 in DNA: TGTGCCAGCGGGGGACAGGGGGCGCCGGGGGAGCTGTTTTTT. Its protein is CASGGQGAPGELFF.

The CDR3 protein is CAWSAHLGPYEQYF. CDR3 nucleotides: TGTGCCTGGAGTGCCCATCTTGGACCCTACGAGCAGTACTTC. J is TRBJ2-7 and V is TRBV30; no firm D call. CDR1 is GTSNPN, CDR2 SVGIG, per germline (reference sequence). Trimming stripped 1 base from V and 2 bases from J, with 12 bases between. This CDR3 has 14 amino acids.

This clone was observed a single time. The chain is built from TRBV15 and TRBJ2-7; D is undetermined. Germline-derived CDR1 and CDR2 are LNHNV and YYDKDF (reference sequence). With 0 bases removed from V and 3 bases from J, the gap between germline ends came to 6 bases. This CDR3 spans 13 amino acids. The DNA of the CDR3 is TGTGCCACCAGCAGAGATCCCCTCTACGAGCAGTACTTC. Translating it yields CATSRDPLYEQYF.

The V and J genes are TRBV27 and TRBJ1-4; 9 nucleotides line up with TRBD1. With 6 bases clipped from V and 2 bases from J, the junction kept 4 bases outside the gene matches. This CDR3 has 15 residues. Germline assignment: CDR1 MNHEY and CDR2 SMNVEV (reference sequence). CDR3 loop: CASRRTGGTNEKLFF. The CDR3 DNA reads as TGTGCCAGCAGGCGAACAGGGGGCACTAATGAAAAACTGTTTTTT.

This clone was recorded once. The chain carries TRBV7-2 and TRBJ2-1, with 9 bases identical to TRBD2. The CDR3 spans 15 residues. CDR1 SGHTA and CDR2 FQGNSA come from the germline V gene. The J segment lost 9 bases and the V segment lost 5 bases, leaving 11 bases of the junction unmatched. CDR3 sequence reads: CASSPGVAGAGEQFF. Here the CDR3 DNA reads TGTGCCAGCAGCCCAGGGGTAGCGGGAGCGGGTGAGCAGTTCTTC.

The chain is built from TRBV18 and TRBJ2-7, with no clear D. Trimming stripped 6 bases from V and 3 bases from J, with 24 bases between. The CDR3 runs to 17 residues. CDR1 KGHSH and CDR2 LQKENI come from the germline V gene. This chain's CDR3 is CASSTSRPHSKGYEQYF. The CDR3 DNA follows: TGTGCCAGCTCTACCTCGAGACCACACTCCAAAGGCTACGAGCAGTACTTC.

In its sample, this clone was seen once. V gene TRBV27 combines with J gene TRBJ2-3; 8 bases map to TRBD1. Germline loops: CDR1 MNHEY, CDR2 SMNVEV (reference sequence). J gave up 3 bases and V 5 bases, and 10 bases lay outside the gene matches. CDR3 length equals 16 residues. The CDR3 DNA reads TGTGCCAGCAGTCCACGGACAGGGCCTACTACAGATACGCAGTATTTT. Its protein product is CASSPRTGPTTDTQYF.

The chain is built from TRBV19 and TRBJ2-1; 9 bases line up with TRBD2. This CDR3 is built from 15 residues. Germline loops: CDR1 LNHDA, CDR2 SQIVND (reference sequence). V lost 1 base to trimming and J lost 6 bases; unmatched junction nucleotides: 4. The CDR3 region is CASSIGSGSFNEQFF. CDR3 DNA sequence: TGTGCCAGTAGTATAGGTAGCGGGAGTTTCAATGAGCAGTTCTTC. Together with reference TRBV19 and TRBJ2-1, the CDR3 gives the full variable domain: DGGITQSPKYLFRKEGQNVTLSCEQNLNHDAMYWYRQDPGQGLRLIYYSQIVNDFQKGDIAEGYSVSREKKESFPLTVTSAQKNPTAFYLCASSIGSGSFNEQFFGPGTRLTVL.

The chain combines TRBV6-1 with TRBJ2-3, with 8 positions matching TRBD2. This CDR3 contains 14 residues. The germline CDR1 and CDR2 sequences are MNHNS and SASEGT. V lost 5 bases and J lost 1; bases outside the gene matches: 2. The CDR3 DNA reads as TGTGCCAGCAGTTTACTAGCGGGCACAGATACGCAGTATTTT. It codes for CASSLLAGTDTQYF.

The V call is TRBV5-6, the J call TRBJ1-2; D not resolved. Trimming removed 5 bases at V and 6 bases at J, with 14 bases between. The CDR3 consists of 13 residues. CDR1 and CDR2 (germline): SGHDT, YYEEEE. The CDR3 loop is CASRTGLKDGYTF. DNA of the CDR3: TGTGCCAGCAGGACGGGCCTTAAGGATGGCTACACCTTC.

This chain uses TRBV11-2 with TRBJ2-5; 12 bases agree with TRBD1. V shed 4 bases and J 6 bases; nucleotides not matched to a gene: 9. The CDR3 covers 16 residues. CDR1 SGHAT and CDR2 FQNNGV come from the germline V gene. The CDR3 sequence is CASSSSGTGGIKTQYF. Here the CDR3 DNA reads TGTGCCAGCAGCTCTTCCGGGACAGGGGGCATCAAGACCCAGTACTTC.

The J gene is TRBJ2-7, the V gene TRBV5-1; 9 bases agree with TRBD2. Per germline, CDR1 SGHRS and CDR2 YFSETQ. The CDR3 sequence is 14 residues long. J gave up 6 bases and V 4 bases, and 8 bases lay outside the gene matches. DNA for the CDR3: TGCGCCAGCAGCCACCGCGGGGGGGGGCGCGAGCAGTACTTC. As protein: CASSHRGGGREQYF.

This clone appeared once. The V gene is TRBV5-1, the J gene TRBJ2-7; 10 nucleotides line up with TRBD2. CDR3 size: 15 residues. V lost 4 bases and J lost 2; bases outside the gene matches: 6. Germline CDR1 and CDR2: SGHRS and YFSETQ. The CDR3 loop is CASSAGLAITYEQYF. Written as DNA, the CDR3 is TGCGCCAGCAGCGCGGGACTAGCGATTACCTACGAGCAGTACTTC.

The rearrangement joins TRBV11-2 to TRBJ2-1, with 9 bases lining up with TRBD2. V gave up 5 bases and J gave up 5 bases; unmatched junction bases: 13. This CDR3 contains 17 residues. Per germline, CDR1 SGHAT and CDR2 FQNNGV. CDR3 in DNA: TGTGCCAGCAGCCCGACTAGCGGAAACTTAGTTCACAATGAGCAGTTCTTC. It encodes CASSPTSGNLVHNEQFF.

V and J are TRBV4-2 and TRBJ2-1; 8 nucleotides match TRBD2. Trimming removed 1 base from V and 4 bases from J; junction bases left unmatched: 6. The CDR3 loop spans 16 amino acids. Germline CDR1 LGHNA, CDR2 YNFKEQ. In DNA form, the CDR3 reads TGTGCCAGCAGCCAAGTCCGAGCGGGAGCATACAATGAGCAGTTCTTC. Residues: CASSQVRAGAYNEQFF.

The chain carries TRBV5-4 and TRBJ1-2, with D uncertain. Germline V lookup: CDR1 SGHNT, CDR2 YYREEE (reference sequence). Deletions cut 1 base from V and 4 bases from J, with 8 bases between. The CDR3 extends over 13 amino acids. The CDR3 is CASSLSGAYGYTF. In DNA, the CDR3 is TGTGCCAGCAGCTTGTCGGGAGCCTATGGCTACACCTTC.

The genes are TRBV6-1 and TRBJ2-7; 9 bases are a match to TRBD1. Per the germline V gene, CDR1 is MNHNS and CDR2 is SASEGT. The CDR3 consists of 15 residues. The V segment lost 3 bases and the J segment 3 bases; nucleotides outside the gene matches: 6. For the CDR3, the DNA is TGTGCCAGCAGTGAGGCCGGACAGGGGAACTACGAGCAGTACTTC. It codes for CASSEAGQGNYEQYF.

V usage is TRBV6-1 and J usage is TRBJ2-7, with D perhaps TRBD1 (6 bases). Trimming removed 5 bases from V and 3 bases from J, with 8 bases in between. The CDR3 spans 12 residues. Germline CDR1 reads MNHNS; CDR2 reads SASEGT. The CDR3 is CASSLQGYEQYF. The CDR3 nucleotides are TGTGCCAGCAGTTTACAGGGCTACGAGCAGTACTTC.

This clone was seen once. The chain employs TRBV18 and TRBJ2-5; 7 nucleotides match TRBD1. V gave up 2 bases and J gave up 5 bases; unmatched junction bases: 2. The CDR3 contains 13 residues. Per the germline V gene, CDR1 is KGHSH and CDR2 is LQKENI. For the CDR3, the DNA is TGTGCCAGCTCACCAACAGGGGTGGAGACCCAGTACTTC. Protein: CASSPTGVETQYF.

This rearrangement joins TRBV5-6 to TRBJ2-3; 11 nucleotides agree with TRBD1. V shed 4 bases and J 4 bases; nucleotides not matched to a gene: 2. Germline V gene data show CDR1 as SGHDT and CDR2 as YYEEEE. CDR3 size: 14 residues. The CDR3 nucleotides read TGTGCCAGCAGCACGGGACAGGGGGCAGATACGCAGTATTTT. Amino acid sequence: CASSTGQGADTQYF.

V gene TRBV10-3 combines with J gene TRBJ2-3, with D possibly matching TRBD1 (5 bases). V was pared by 5 bases and J by 2 bases, with 11 bases between. This CDR3 is 14 amino acids long. CDR1 ENHRY and CDR2 SYGVKD come from the germline V gene. The CDR3 sequence: CAISWGTVTDTQYF. CDR3 DNA sequence: TGTGCCATCAGTTGGGGCACTGTCACAGATACGCAGTATTTT.

This chain connects TRBV28 to TRBJ1-2; possibly TRBD1 for D (5 bases). V was trimmed by 2 bases and J by 9 bases, leaving 19 bases between them. The germline gives CDR1 MDHEN, CDR2 SYDVKM. The CDR3 contains 15 residues. CDR3 sequence reads: CASSLVGDGGGSYTF. CDR3 nucleotide sequence: TGTGCCAGCAGTTTAGTTGGGGACGGGGGTGGTAGCTACACCTTC.

The CDR3, as DNA: TGTGCCAGCAGCCAAGATACAAGGGGGAGGAGCTCCTACGAGCAGTACTTC. It yields the protein CASSQDTRGRSSYEQYF. V is TRBV4-2 and J is TRBJ2-7; TRBD1 or TRBD2 may be the D gene (6 bases each). This CDR3 has 17 residues. CDR1 is LGHNA and CDR2 is YNFKEQ in the germline V gene. Trimming cost V 0 bases and J 0 bases, with 15 bases left between them.

This clone has a handful of counts. The J gene is TRBJ2-7, the V gene TRBV30; D is ambiguous. The V end was cut by 1 base, the J end by 5 bases, with 9 bases between. This CDR3 has 12 residues. Germline V gene lookup returns CDR1 GTSNPN and CDR2 SVGIG (reference sequence). The CDR3, as DNA: TGTGCCTGGAGTGGGGTAAGCAACGAGCAGTACTTC. Amino acid sequence: CAWSGVSNEQYF.

This chain uses TRBV4-1 with TRBJ1-3; a possible D gene is TRBD1 (5 bases). V was trimmed by 3 bases and J by 2 bases, leaving 20 bases between them. This CDR3 spans 18 amino acids. The germline CDR1 and CDR2 sequences are MGHRA and YSYEKL. CDR3 in DNA: TGCGCCAGCAGCCACCTCTCCGGGGGAGTATCGGCTGGAAACACCATATATTTT. It is translated as CASSHLSGGVSAGNTIYF.

This chain links TRBV7-2 with TRBJ2-5; the D gene is possibly TRBD2 (6 bases). The V and J ends lost 5 bases and 11 bases respectively, with 15 bases between them. Per germline, CDR1 SGHTA and CDR2 FQGNSA. The CDR3 is 12 amino acids. The CDR3: CASSATAGKQYF. The CDR3 coding sequence is TGTGCCAGCAGCGCCACTGCGGGGAAGCAGTACTTC. Variable domain in full (rest from reference TRBV7-2 and TRBJ2-5): GAGVSQSPSNKVTEKGKDVELRCDPISGHTALYWYRQSLGQGLEFLIYFQGNSAPDKSGLPSDRFSAERTGGSVSTLTIQRTQQEDSAVYLCASSATAGKQYFGPGTRLLVL.

The chain employs TRBV11-2 and TRBJ2-7, with D unresolved. From germline, CDR1 is SGHAT and CDR2 FQNNGV. CDR3 length: 12 amino acids. V was cut by 3 bases and J by 1 base, with 4 bases left in between. CDR3 amino acids: CASSFISYEQYF. CDR3 DNA: TGTGCCAGCAGCTTCATTTCCTACGAGCAGTACTTC. Drawing the rest from reference TRBV11-2 and TRBJ2-7, the complete variable domain is EAGVAQSPRYKIIEKRQSVAFWCNPISGHATLYWYQQILGQGPKLLIQFQNNGVVDDSQLPKDRFSAERLKGVDSTLKIQPAKLEDSAVYLCASSFISYEQYFGPGTRLTVT.

V gene TRBV5-8 combines with J gene TRBJ1-4; D uncertain. The CDR3 has 16 amino acids. The germline V gene has CDR1 SGHTS and CDR2 YDEGEE. Trimming took 2 bases from V and 0 from J, leaving 11 bases between them. In DNA, the CDR3 is TGTGCCAGCAGCTTCGGCCAACATGCAACTAATGAAAAACTGTTTTTT. This codes for CASSFGQHATNEKLFF.

V usage is TRBV6-1 and J usage is TRBJ1-3; D uncertain. Trimming removed 6 bases from V and 2 bases from J, with 11 bases in between. The CDR3 sequence is 14 residues long. Germline CDR1 and CDR2: MNHNS and SASEGT. CDR3 protein: CASRAWGTGNTIYF. The CDR3 coding sequence is TGTGCCAGCAGGGCATGGGGAACTGGAAACACCATATATTTT.